The 13 T cell receptor beta chains listed next were all sequenced from one sample in a study of shared clonotypes between healthy human individuals. CD45RO negativity and positive selection for CCR7 defined naive CD8 cells, a population that excluded terminally differentiated effector memory CD45RA+ cells. Profiling relied on immunoSEQ multiplex PCR, and the TCRdb table lists in-frame clones only, not all of them. The sample includes around 1.9 million clones, 85% to 95% of them seen just once. Sequenced: naive CD8+ T cells from PBMCs. Every receptor here comes from a man younger than 35 in good health. Some clones in this sample may be carry-over from other donors' samples.

Points on this clone: At the DNA level, this CDR3 is encoded by other sequences in the same sample as well. The chain joins TRBV27 to TRBJ2-2; D not resolved. With 0 bases removed from V and 6 bases from J, the gap between germline ends came to 8 bases. The CDR3 runs to 14 residues. The V gene's germline CDR1 is MNHEY and CDR2 SMNVEV (reference sequence). The CDR3: CASSLSGVAGELFF. For the CDR3, the DNA is TGTGCCAGCAGTTTATCAGGAGTTGCCGGGGAGCTGTTTTTT.

The J gene is TRBJ2-1, the V gene TRBV18; 7 nucleotides line up with TRBD1. The length of the CDR3 is 13 residues. J gave up 4 bases and V 6 bases, and 3 bases lay outside the gene matches. Germline loops: CDR1 KGHSH, CDR2 LQKENI. The CDR3 reads CASSPGQYNEQFF. CDR3 in DNA: TGTGCCAGCTCTCCGGGACAGTACAATGAGCAGTTCTTC.

This chain joins TRBV4-2 and TRBJ2-7; TRBD2 aligns across 9 bases. The germline V gene has CDR1 LGHNA and CDR2 YNFKEQ. With 0 bases clipped from V and 4 bases from J, the junction kept 10 bases outside the gene matches. This CDR3 has 17 residues. In DNA, the CDR3 is TGTGCCAGCAGCCAAGAGGAGAGCGTAGCGGGAGTGTACGAGCAGTACTTC. Protein: CASSQEESVAGVYEQYF.

This chain connects TRBV29-1 to TRBJ1-2; 9 bases match TRBD1. V lost 0 bases and J lost 5; bases outside the gene matches: 4. This CDR3 has 14 residues. Germline-derived CDR1 and CDR2 are SQVTM and ANQGSEA. CDR3 coding DNA: TGCAGCGTTGAAGATCACAGGGGGCGTTATGGCTACACCTTC. Translation: CSVEDHRGRYGYTF. The complete variable domain, with remaining parts taken from reference TRBV29-1 and TRBJ1-2, reads SAVISQKPSRDICQRGTSLTIQCQVDSQVTMMFWYRQQPGQSLTLIATANQGSEATYESGFVIDKFPISRPNLTFSTLTVSNMSPEDSSIYLCSVEDHRGRYGYTFGSGTRLTVV.

CDR3 in DNA: TGTGCCATCAGTGAGGACAGGTCCAACACTGAAGCTTTCTTT. Translating gives CAISEDRSNTEAFF. The rearrangement links TRBV10-3 to TRBJ1-1, with a weak D call TRBD1 (6 bases). In germline, CDR1 is ENHRY, CDR2 SYGVKD. There are 14 residues in the CDR3. The ends were cut back, 2 bases at V and 2 bases at J, with 9 bases in the middle.

This clone was detected only once. Written as DNA, the CDR3 is TGTGCCTGGGCCAAGGGGGGTGGCTACACCTTC. It yields the protein CAWAKGGGYTF. J is TRBJ1-2 and V is TRBV30; TRBD1 is a possible D gene (6 bases). Germline assignment: CDR1 GTSNPN and CDR2 SVGIG (reference sequence). Trimming removed 5 bases from V and 7 bases from J, with 11 bases in between. There are 11 residues in the CDR3.

Points on this clone: The same CDR3 can be traced to other DNA sequences in this sample. The V gene is TRBV9, the J gene TRBJ1-4, with 8 bases identical to TRBD1. CDR1 SGDLS and CDR2 YYNGEE come from the germline V gene. CDR3 length: 14 residues. The V segment lost 4 bases and the J segment 8 bases; nucleotides outside the gene matches: 7. CDR3 sequence: CASSPGQGDEKLFF. The CDR3 DNA sequence: TGTGCCAGCAGCCCAGGACAGGGAGACGAAAAACTGTTTTTT.

This rearrangement joins TRBV14 to TRBJ2-6; D unclear. V lost 2 bases, J lost 2 bases, and 13 bases lay in between. The CDR3 consists of 17 residues. In germline, CDR1 is SGHDN, CDR2 FVKESK. The CDR3 spells CASSQLPRAAGANVLTF. CDR3 in DNA: TGTGCCAGCAGCCAATTACCCCGGGCCGCTGGGGCCAACGTCCTGACTTTC.

V is TRBV5-1 and J is TRBJ2-7; D not resolved. The ends were cut back, 1 base at V and 5 bases at J, with 7 bases in the middle. CDR1 SGHRS and CDR2 YFSETQ come from the germline V gene. This CDR3 spans 12 amino acids. In DNA form, the CDR3 reads TGCGCCAGCAGCTTGACCCACCACGAGCAGTACTTC. Its translation is CASSLTHHEQYF.

The chain is built from TRBV7-2 and TRBJ2-7; 16 nucleotides align to TRBD2. Germline V gives CDR1 SGHTA, CDR2 FQGNSA. Unmatched junction bases numbered 9, after V lost 5 bases and J lost 2 bases. The CDR3 sequence is 18 residues long. CDR3 DNA sequence: TGTGCCAGCAGCATAGGGACTAGCGGGAGGGCCAGGGCCTACGAGCAGTACTTC. This translates into CASSIGTSGRARAYEQYF.

This clone was seen once. The chain combines TRBV6-6 with TRBJ2-7; 10 bases align to TRBD2. Germline-derived CDR1 and CDR2 are MNHNY and SVGAGI (reference sequence). The CDR3 consists of 16 residues. V shed 4 bases, J shed 2 bases, and the junction held 8 bases outside the gene matches. The CDR3 sequence is CASSLRQAGGPYEQYF. The CDR3 nucleotides are TGTGCCAGCAGTTTACGCCAAGCGGGAGGGCCCTACGAGCAGTACTTC.

The chain carries TRBV18 and TRBJ1-2, with a possible D match to TRBD1 (5 bases). Germline-derived CDR1 and CDR2 are KGHSH and LQKENI. Trimming shortened V by 5 bases and J by 0 bases, and 16 bases separated the two germline ends. CDR3 size: 16 residues. The CDR3 sequence: CASSTTGEPPNYGYTF. CDR3 bases: TGTGCCAGCTCAACGACGGGGGAGCCCCCTAACTATGGCTACACCTTC.

The rearrangement joins TRBV7-8 to TRBJ2-7; D remains unclear. CDR1 is SGHVS, CDR2 FQNEAQ, per germline. The CDR3 consists of 14 residues. V dropped 3 bases and J dropped 4 bases, with 13 bases sitting between them. CDR3 loop: CASSFSPGAYEQYF. The CDR3 DNA is TGTGCCAGCAGCTTTAGCCCGGGTGCGTACGAGCAGTACTTC.